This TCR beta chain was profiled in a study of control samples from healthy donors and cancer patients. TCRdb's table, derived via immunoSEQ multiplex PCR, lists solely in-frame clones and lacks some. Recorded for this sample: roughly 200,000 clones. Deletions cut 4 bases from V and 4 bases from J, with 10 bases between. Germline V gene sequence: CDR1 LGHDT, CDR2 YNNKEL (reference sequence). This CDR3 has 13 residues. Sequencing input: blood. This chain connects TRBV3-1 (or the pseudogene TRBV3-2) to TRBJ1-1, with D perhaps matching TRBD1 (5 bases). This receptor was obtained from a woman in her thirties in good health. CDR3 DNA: TGTGCCAGCAGCCTAGACGGGGGCACTGAAGCTTTCTTT. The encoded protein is CASSLDGGTEAFF.